The entry below describes one T cell receptor beta chain. Its target is not known. The data stem from a study of cytomegalovirus exposure and HLA in healthy donors. Whole-study results and caveats: In a later analysis, TCR beta V- and J-gene trimming showed a link to a missense DCLRE1C variant. The likely explanation for a cluster of highly shared sequence variants was sequencing artifact. Immune exposure was documented only through CMV serostatus.

PCR used 60 Vbeta primers and 13 Jbeta primers. Libraries were prepared by immunoSEQ multiplex PCR; TCRdb keeps only in-frame clonotypes and omits some of them. The table has 150,000 to 160,000 clones, approximately 79% seen once; the top ten hold under 8.5%. The source material was PBMCs. This TCR derives from a woman aged 45-65 years in good health and CMV-seropositive.

The CDR3, as DNA: TGTGCCAGCATTCCACCGGACGCAGGGTCCCTCCACTTT. Its protein product is CASIPPDAGSLHF. The V gene is TRBV7-9, the J gene TRBJ1-6, with D tentatively TRBD1 (5 bases). Trimming took off 7 bases at V and 14 bases at J, with 18 bases between the two ends. CDR1 SEHNR and CDR2 FQNEAQ come from the germline V gene (reference sequence). This CDR3 contains 13 residues.